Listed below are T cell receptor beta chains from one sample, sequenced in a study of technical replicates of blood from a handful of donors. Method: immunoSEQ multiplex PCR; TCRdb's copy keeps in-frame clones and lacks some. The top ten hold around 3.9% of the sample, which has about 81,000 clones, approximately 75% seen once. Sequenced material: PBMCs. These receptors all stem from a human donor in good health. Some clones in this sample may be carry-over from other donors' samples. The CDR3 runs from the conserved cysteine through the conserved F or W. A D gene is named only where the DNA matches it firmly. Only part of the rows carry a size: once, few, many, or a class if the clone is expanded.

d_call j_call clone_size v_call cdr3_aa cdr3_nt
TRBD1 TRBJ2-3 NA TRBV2 CASRRQGSTDTQYF TGTGCCAGCAGAAGACAGGGATCCACAGATACGCAGTATTTT
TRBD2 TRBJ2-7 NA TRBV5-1 CASSLDPLAGGPWNF TGCGCCAGCAGCTTGGACCCGCTAGCGGGAGGCCCCTGGAACTTC
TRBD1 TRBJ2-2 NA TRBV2 CASSGDRGRTGELFF TGTGCCAGCAGTGGGGACAGGGGGCGAACCGGGGAGCTGTTTTTT
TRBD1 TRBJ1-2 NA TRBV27 CASRRGDRGYGYTF TGTGCCAGCAGGAGAGGGGACAGGGGCTATGGCTACACCTTC
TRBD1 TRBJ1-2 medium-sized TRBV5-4 CASSPLDRGPSNYGYTF TGTGCCAGCAGCCCGCTGGACAGGGGGCCTTCAAACTATGGCTACACCTTC
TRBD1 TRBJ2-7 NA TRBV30 CAWSEGAYEQYF TGTGCCTGGAGTGAGGGGGCTTACGAGCAGTACTTC
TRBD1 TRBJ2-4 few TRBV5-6 CASSPRGGENIQYF TGTGCCAGCAGCCCTAGAGGGGGCGAGAACATTCAGTACTTC
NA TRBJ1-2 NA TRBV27 CASRSSYLGRNYGYTF TGTGCCAGCAGGAGTAGCTATCTCGGGAGGAACTATGGCTACACCTTC
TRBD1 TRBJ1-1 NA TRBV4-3 CASSPGDRGGTEAFF TGCGCCAGCAGCCCAGGGGACAGGGGCGGCACTGAAGCTTTCTTT
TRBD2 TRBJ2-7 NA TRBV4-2 CASSQAPGGPSYEQYF TGTGCCAGCAGCCAAGCCCCGGGAGGGCCCTCCTACGAGCAGTACTTC
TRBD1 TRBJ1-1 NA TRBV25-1 CASSEVGGVAEAFF TGTGCCAGCAGTGAGGTAGGGGGCGTTGCTGAAGCTTTCTTT
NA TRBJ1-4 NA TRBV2 CASTGVTQENEKLFF TGTGCCAGCACGGGGGTGACACAAGAAAATGAAAAACTGTTTTTT